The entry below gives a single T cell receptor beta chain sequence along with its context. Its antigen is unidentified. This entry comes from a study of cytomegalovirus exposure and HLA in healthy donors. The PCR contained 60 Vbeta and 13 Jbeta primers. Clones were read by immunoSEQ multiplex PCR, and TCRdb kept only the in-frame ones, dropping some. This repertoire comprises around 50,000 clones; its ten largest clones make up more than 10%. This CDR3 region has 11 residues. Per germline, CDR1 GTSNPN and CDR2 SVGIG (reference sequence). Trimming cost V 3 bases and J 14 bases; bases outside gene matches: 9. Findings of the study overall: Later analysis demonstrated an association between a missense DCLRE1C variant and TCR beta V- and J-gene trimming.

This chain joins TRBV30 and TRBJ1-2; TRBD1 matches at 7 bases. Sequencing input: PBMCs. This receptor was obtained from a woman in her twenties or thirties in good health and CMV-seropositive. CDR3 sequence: CAWSPQGGQTF. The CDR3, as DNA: TGTGCCTGGAGCCCCCAGGGGGGACAAACCTTC.